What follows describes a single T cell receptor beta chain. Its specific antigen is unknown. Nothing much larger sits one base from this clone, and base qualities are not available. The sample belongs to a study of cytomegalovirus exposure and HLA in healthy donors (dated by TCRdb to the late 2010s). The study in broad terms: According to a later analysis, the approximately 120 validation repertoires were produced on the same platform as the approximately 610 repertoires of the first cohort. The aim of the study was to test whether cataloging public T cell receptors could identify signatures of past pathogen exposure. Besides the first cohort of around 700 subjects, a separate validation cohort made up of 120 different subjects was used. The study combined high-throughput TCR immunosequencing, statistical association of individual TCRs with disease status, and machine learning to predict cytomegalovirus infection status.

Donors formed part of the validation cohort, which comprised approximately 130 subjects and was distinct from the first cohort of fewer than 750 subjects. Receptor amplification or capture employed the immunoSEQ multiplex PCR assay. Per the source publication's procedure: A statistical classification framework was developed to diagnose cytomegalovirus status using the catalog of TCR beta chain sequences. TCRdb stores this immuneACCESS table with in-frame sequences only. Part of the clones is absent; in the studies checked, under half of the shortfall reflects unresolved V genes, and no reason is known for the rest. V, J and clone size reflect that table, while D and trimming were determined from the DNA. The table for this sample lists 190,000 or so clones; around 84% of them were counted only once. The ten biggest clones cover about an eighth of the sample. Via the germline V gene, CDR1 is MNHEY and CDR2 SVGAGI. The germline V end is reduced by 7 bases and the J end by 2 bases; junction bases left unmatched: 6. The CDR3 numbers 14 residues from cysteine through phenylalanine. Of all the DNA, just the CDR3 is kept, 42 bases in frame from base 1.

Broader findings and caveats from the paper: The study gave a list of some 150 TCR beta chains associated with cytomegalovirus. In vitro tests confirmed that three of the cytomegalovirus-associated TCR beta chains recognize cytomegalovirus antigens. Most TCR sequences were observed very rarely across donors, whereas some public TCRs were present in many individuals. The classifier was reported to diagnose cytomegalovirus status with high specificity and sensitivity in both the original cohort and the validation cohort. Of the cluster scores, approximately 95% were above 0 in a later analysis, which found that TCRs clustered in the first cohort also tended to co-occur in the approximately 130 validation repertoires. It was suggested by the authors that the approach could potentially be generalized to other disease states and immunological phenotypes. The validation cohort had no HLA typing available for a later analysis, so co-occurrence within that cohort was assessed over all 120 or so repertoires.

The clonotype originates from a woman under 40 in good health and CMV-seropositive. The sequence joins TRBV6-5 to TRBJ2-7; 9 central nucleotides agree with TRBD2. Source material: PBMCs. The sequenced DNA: TGTGCCAGCATTGGAGCGGGAGGTCCCTACGAGCAGTACTTC. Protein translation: CASIGAGGPYEQYF.